A selection of T cell receptor beta chains follows, all from one sample in a study of cytomegalovirus exposure and HLA in healthy donors. The table came from immunoSEQ multiplex PCR; TCRdb's copy has only in-frame clones and leaves some out. This table has 200,000 or so clones, 82% appearing once. The sequenced sample consisted of PBMCs. Receptors were obtained from a boy between 2 and 10 years old in good health and CMV-seronegative. Each CDR3 is given with its conserved first and last residue. A D gene is named only where the DNA matches it firmly. Some rows have no size entry. The others give once, few or many, or a class for an expanded clone.

v_gene,j_gene,len,d_gene,abundance,CDR3aa,CDR3nt
TRBV4-1,TRBJ1-2,14,.,.,CASSQIGYRDGYTF,TGCGCCAGCAGCCAAATTGGTTATCGGGATGGCTACACCTTC
TRBV7-2,TRBJ2-7,13,.,.,CASSSGSGYEQYF,TGTGCCAGCAGCTCAGGGTCGGGCTACGAGCAGTACTTC
TRBV7-9,TRBJ2-7,13,TRBD1,.,CASSLADRDKQYF,TGTGCCAGCAGCTTAGCTGACAGGGACAAGCAGTACTTC
TRBV5-6,TRBJ2-7,14,TRBD2,.,CASSLGGNYNEQYF,TGTGCCAGCAGCCTGGGAGGGAATTACAACGAGCAGTACTTC
TRBV27,TRBJ2-7,14,.,.,CASSTSRDFYEQYF,TGTGCCAGCAGTACATCCCGGGACTTTTACGAGCAGTACTTC
TRBV7-9,TRBJ2-1,13,.,few,CASSLDRENEQFF,TGTGCCAGCAGCTTAGACAGAGAGAATGAGCAGTTCTTC
TRBV2,TRBJ1-1,11,.,once,CASTQGRGAFF,TGTGCCAGCACCCAAGGAAGGGGCGCTTTCTTT
TRBV14,TRBJ1-2,14,TRBD1,.,CASSQVHRGHGYTF,TGTGCCAGCAGCCAAGTTCACAGGGGCCATGGCTACACCTTC
TRBV11-2,TRBJ2-1,16,TRBD2,.,CASSSYSGGAWNEQFF,TGTGCCAGCAGCTCCTATAGCGGGGGGGCCTGGAATGAGCAGTTCTTC
TRBV6-6,TRBJ1-2,11,.,few,CASSYPGGYTF,TGTGCCAGCAGTTACCCAGGCGGCTACACCTTC
TRBV18,TRBJ2-7,16,TRBD2,few,CASSHISGTNSYEQYF,TGTGCCAGCTCACATATTTCCGGGACTAATTCCTACGAGCAGTACTTC
TRBV7-2,TRBJ2-5,13,.,few,CASSQGRQETQYF,TGTGCCAGCAGCCAGGGGCGGCAAGAGACCCAGTACTTC
TRBV5-6,TRBJ1-2,14,TRBD1,few,CASSHTTGDHGYTF,TGTGCCAGCAGCCACACGACAGGGGATCATGGCTACACCTTC
TRBV9,TRBJ1-2,17,.,.,CASSGRTAGAPNYGYTF,TGTGCCAGCAGCGGGCGGACAGCGGGAGCCCCTAACTATGGCTACACCTTC
TRBV19,TRBJ1-2,13,.,.,CASSTGQNYGYTF,TGTGCCAGTTCGACAGGTCAGAACTATGGCTACACCTTC
TRBV5-5,TRBJ1-2,14,.,.,CASSLGVWLNGYTF,TGTGCCAGCAGCTTGGGAGTATGGTTGAATGGCTACACCTTC